Here is one T cell receptor (beta chain) with its context. Its cognate antigen is unknown. In TCRdb, the 5' RACE reads were re-called with MiXCR into one record per CDR3 protein. The sample consists of about 300,000 distinct CDR3 sequences, roughly a fifth of them appearing once. The data were obtained in a study of T-cell memory formation after mild COVID-19. General study results and limits: Cross-reactive memory seemingly joined, as some responding clones were found in pre-infection memory. While clones contracting from day 15 to 85 were balanced between CD4 and CD8, later expanders leaned CD4+.

The receptor comes from a man in his late teens or twenties who had mild COVID-19 (a few samples of this study predate the infection). Cell type and time point are not known. Input material: PBMCs or a T cell subset sorted from them (not recorded which).

The CDR3 DNA reads as TGTGCCACCAGCGGAGGATCCGGGACAGGGCCGAAGATACCTTACAATGAGCAGTTCTTC. Translated: CATSGGSGTGPKIPYNEQFF. This rearrangement joins TRBV15 to TRBJ2-1; 9 nucleotides line up with TRBD1. Germline V gives CDR1 LNHNV, CDR2 YYDKDF (reference sequence). The trim removed 5 bases at V and 4 bases at J, leaving 21 bases unmatched. This CDR3 comprises 20 residues.